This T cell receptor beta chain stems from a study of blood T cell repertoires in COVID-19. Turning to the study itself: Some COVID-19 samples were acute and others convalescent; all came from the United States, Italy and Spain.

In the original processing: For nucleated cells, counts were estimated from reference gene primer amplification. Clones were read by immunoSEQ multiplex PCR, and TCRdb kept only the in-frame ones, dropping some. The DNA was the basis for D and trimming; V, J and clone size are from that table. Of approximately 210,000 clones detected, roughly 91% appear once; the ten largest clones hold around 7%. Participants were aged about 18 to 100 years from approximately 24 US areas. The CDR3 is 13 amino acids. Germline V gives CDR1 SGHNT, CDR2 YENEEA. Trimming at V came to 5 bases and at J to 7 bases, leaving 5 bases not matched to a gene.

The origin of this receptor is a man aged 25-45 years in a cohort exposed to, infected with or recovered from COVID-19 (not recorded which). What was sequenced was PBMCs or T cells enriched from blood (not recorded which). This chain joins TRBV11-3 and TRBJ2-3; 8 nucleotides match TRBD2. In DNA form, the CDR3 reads TGTGCCAGCAGCCCCCGGGGGGGGCATACGCAGTATTTT. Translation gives CASSPRGGHTQYF.